This T cell receptor (beta chain) was sequenced in a study of T cell responses to AZD1222 COVID-19 vaccine. Study information: The analysis combined second doses at about 4 or about 12 weeks.

The V end lost 5 bases, the J end lost 1 base, and 11 bases lay between the germline ends. CDR3 length: 14 amino acids. The germline V gene has CDR1 PRHDT and CDR2 FYEKMQ (reference sequence). The method was immunoSEQ multiplex PCR; TCRdb's version includes in-frame clones alone and lacks a portion of them. The data show more than 250,000 clones, with about 92% seen just once and around 0.5% held by the top ten. Broader study findings: With dominance at 160-218 and 743-854, vaccine-associated CD4 TCRs spanned spike. Without day 14 samples, only post-peak T cell repertoires were studied. Only a handful of people who got AZD1222 tested seropositive at baseline.

With regard to this clone: Its antigen is unknown.

The rearrangement uses TRBV13 and TRBJ2-5, with D perhaps TRBD2 (5 bases). This TCR derives from an adult in good health. The source material was peripheral blood, sampled on day 0 of AZD1222 vaccination. Here the CDR3 reads CASSPRSGQETQYF. CDR3 sequence (DNA): TGTGCCAGCAGCCCCCGGAGCGGCCAAGAGACCCAGTACTTC.